The rows below give T cell receptor beta chains drawn from one sample of a study of T-cell reconstitution after alpha-beta-depleted transplantation in children. MiXCR, applied by TCRdb to the PCR reads, yields one record per CDR3 protein. The sample includes roughly 110,000 distinct CDR3 sequences, 9% to 12% of them seen just once. Specimen: PBMCs, collected before TCRalphabeta/CD19-depleted stem cell transplant. These receptors originate from a boy aged 2 to 10 with acute lymphoblastic leukemia, due to receive a stem cell transplant. Each CDR3 is given with its conserved first and last residue. Fields, in order: J gene, clone size, V gene, D gene, CDR3 protein, CDR3 DNA. The D gene is left open where the match is weak. Size is omitted from some rows. Given values are once, few, many or a class for expanded clones.

j_gene: TRBJ2-1
abundance: NA
v_gene: TRBV11-1
d_gene: TRBD2
CDR3aa: CSSSLSRAGGVFSYNEQFF
CDR3nt: TGTTCCAGCAGCTTGTCTCGAGCGGGAGGGGTCTTTTCGTACAATGAGCAGTTCTTC

j_gene: TRBJ2-6
abundance: NA
v_gene: TRBV5-1
d_gene: TRBD1
CDR3aa: CASSGGTGGFSGANVLTF
CDR3nt: TGCGCCAGCAGCGGTGGGACAGGGGGATTCTCCGGGGCCAACGTCCTGACTTTC

j_gene: TRBJ2-7
abundance: few
v_gene: TRBV29-1
d_gene: NA
CDR3aa: CSVVGGQRSSYEQYF
CDR3nt: TGCAGCGTTGTGGGGGGGCAGCGTAGCTCCTACGAGCAGTACTTC

j_gene: TRBJ2-3
abundance: many
v_gene: TRBV14
d_gene: NA
CDR3aa: CASSQQESRNTDTQYF
CDR3nt: TGTGCCAGCAGTCAGCAAGAGTCACGGAACACAGATACGCAGTATTTT

j_gene: TRBJ2-7
abundance: NA
v_gene: TRBV11-2
d_gene: TRBD1
CDR3aa: CASSRTEGQGLYEQYF
CDR3nt: TGTGCCAGCAGCCGAACCGAGGGACAGGGCCTCTACGAGCAGTACTTC

j_gene: TRBJ2-1
abundance: NA
v_gene: TRBV6-5
d_gene: TRBD2
CDR3aa: CASSSVSGLAGSYNEQFF
CDR3nt: TGTGCCAGCAGTTCGGTGTCTGGACTAGCGGGATCCTACAATGAGCAGTTCTTC

j_gene: TRBJ2-2
abundance: few
v_gene: TRBV5-1
d_gene: TRBD2
CDR3aa: CASSLTSGPLTGGELFF
CDR3nt: TGCGCCAGCAGCCTCACTAGCGGTCCTCTAACGGGCGGGGAGCTGTTTTTT

j_gene: TRBJ2-1
abundance: NA
v_gene: TRBV29-1
d_gene: TRBD1
CDR3aa: CSGLDRYNEQFF
CDR3nt: TGCAGCGGCCTGGACAGGTACAATGAGCAGTTCTTC

j_gene: TRBJ2-7
abundance: many
v_gene: TRBV7-6
d_gene: NA
CDR3aa: CASSPLYSSYEQYF
CDR3nt: TGTGCCAGCAGCCCACTTTACTCGTCCTACGAGCAGTACTTC

j_gene: TRBJ1-5
abundance: NA
v_gene: TRBV29-1
d_gene: NA
CDR3aa: CSVGDSSNQPQHF
CDR3nt: TGCAGCGTAGGGGACTCGAGCAATCAGCCCCAGCATTTT

j_gene: TRBJ2-4
abundance: few
v_gene: TRBV5-1
d_gene: TRBD2
CDR3aa: CASSLSSGRLGKNIQYF
CDR3nt: TGCGCCAGCAGCCTTTCCAGCGGGAGGCTGGGCAAAAACATTCAGTACTTC

j_gene: TRBJ2-4
abundance: many
v_gene: TRBV20-1
d_gene: NA
CDR3aa: CSARDTDSLAKNIQYF
CDR3nt: TGCAGTGCTAGAGATACCGACAGTTTAGCCAAAAACATTCAGTACTTC

j_gene: TRBJ1-2
abundance: NA
v_gene: TRBV2
d_gene: NA
CDR3aa: CASKGRLRGYTF
CDR3nt: TGTGCCAGCAAGGGCCGGTTGCGTGGCTACACCTTC

j_gene: TRBJ2-3
abundance: few
v_gene: TRBV5-1
d_gene: NA
CDR3aa: CASSSGGPTDTQYF
CDR3nt: TGCGCCAGCAGCTCAGGCGGGCCCACAGATACGCAGTATTTT

j_gene: TRBJ2-1
abundance: few
v_gene: TRBV20-1
d_gene: TRBD2
CDR3aa: CSARNLADTYNEQFF
CDR3nt: TGCAGTGCTAGAAATCTAGCGGATACCTACAATGAGCAGTTCTTC

j_gene: TRBJ2-3
abundance: few
v_gene: TRBV6-6
d_gene: NA
CDR3aa: CASSYVGIGTQYF
CDR3nt: TGTGCCAGCAGTTACGTAGGCATTGGTACGCAGTATTTT

j_gene: TRBJ2-7
abundance: many
v_gene: TRBV5-1
d_gene: TRBD2
CDR3aa: CASGEGYSYEQYF
CDR3nt: TGCGCCAGCGGGGAGGGGTACTCCTACGAGCAGTACTTC

j_gene: TRBJ1-2
abundance: many
v_gene: TRBV20-1
d_gene: NA
CDR3aa: CSARDPRYYGYTF
CDR3nt: TGCAGTGCTAGAGATCCGAGGTACTATGGCTACACCTTC